One T cell receptor beta chain is described in this entry. Together with a sample-barcoded 5' primer, a J-beta primer mix was included in a second PCR lasting about 7 to 12 cycles. Via MiXCR, TCRdb re-called the 5' RACE reads, giving one row per CDR3 protein. The sample comprises over 500,000 distinct CDR3 sequences, about 29% of which are singletons, and under 4.5% rests with the top ten. This specimen comes from a study of blood T cells in healthy people across ages. This CDR3 has 16 amino acids. Germline values: CDR1 SEHNR, CDR2 FQNEAQ (reference sequence). Trimming shortened V by 6 bases and J by 2 bases, and 17 bases separated the two germline ends. The sample was also linked to a second study, of T cells of mothers and their children. That study adds: It was related mother-child pairs that showed slightly higher overlap than unrelated pairs, without reaching significance.

The receptor was isolated from a boy younger than 10 in good health. The sequenced sample consisted of blood. V usage is TRBV7-9 and J usage is TRBJ2-1, with D tentatively TRBD1 or TRBD2 (7 bases each). The CDR3 nucleotides are TGTGCCAGCAGACCAGGGGGGGGTGCGGCCTACAATGAGCAGTTCTTC. This gives the protein CASRPGGGAAYNEQFF.